This T cell receptor beta chain emerged from a study of OX40 agonist ivuxolimab in advanced cancers. Sequenced by immunoSEQ multiplex PCR; TCRdb stores in-frame clones only, minus some. This table has around 70,000 clones, approximately 84% appearing once. V was clipped by 0 bases and J by 6 bases, with 12 bases between them. The CDR3 runs 15 residues. Germline CDR1 GTSNPN, CDR2 SVGIG (reference sequence). The source material was CD4+ or CD8+ T cells sorted from blood, sampled in a trial of the OX40 agonist ivuxolimab. The chain is built from TRBV30 and TRBJ1-6, with D perhaps matching TRBD1 (5 bases). The origin of this receptor is an adult with an advanced solid tumor such as melanoma, head and neck, liver or kidney cancer. CDR3: CAWSVPGNGNSPLHF. The DNA for the CDR3 is TGTGCCTGGAGTGTCCCAGGGAATGGTAATTCACCCCTCCACTTT.